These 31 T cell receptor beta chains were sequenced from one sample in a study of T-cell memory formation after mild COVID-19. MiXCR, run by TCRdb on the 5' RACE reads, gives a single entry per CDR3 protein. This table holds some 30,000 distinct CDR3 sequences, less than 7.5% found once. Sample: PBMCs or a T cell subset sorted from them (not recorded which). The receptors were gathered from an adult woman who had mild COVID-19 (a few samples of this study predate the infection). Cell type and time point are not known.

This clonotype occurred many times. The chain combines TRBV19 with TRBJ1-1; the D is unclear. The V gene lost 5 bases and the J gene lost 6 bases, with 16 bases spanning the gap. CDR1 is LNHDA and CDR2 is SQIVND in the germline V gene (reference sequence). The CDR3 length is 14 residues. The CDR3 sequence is CASSVASGVPEAFF. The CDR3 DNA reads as TGTGCCAGTAGTGTGGCCTCGGGTGTTCCTGAAGCTTTCTTT.

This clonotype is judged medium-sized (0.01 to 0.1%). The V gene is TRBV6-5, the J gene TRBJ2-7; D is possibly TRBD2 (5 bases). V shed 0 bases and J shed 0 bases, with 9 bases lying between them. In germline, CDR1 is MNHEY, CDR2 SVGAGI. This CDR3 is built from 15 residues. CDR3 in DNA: TGTGCCAGCAGTTACTCGGCGGGTGCCTCCTACGAGCAGTACTTC. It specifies CASSYSAGASYEQYF.

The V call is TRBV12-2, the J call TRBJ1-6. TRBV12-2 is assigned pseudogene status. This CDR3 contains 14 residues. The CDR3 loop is CASRLVLLSSPLHF. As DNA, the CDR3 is TGTGCAAGTCGCTTAGTACTTCTGAGTTCACCCCTCCACTTT.

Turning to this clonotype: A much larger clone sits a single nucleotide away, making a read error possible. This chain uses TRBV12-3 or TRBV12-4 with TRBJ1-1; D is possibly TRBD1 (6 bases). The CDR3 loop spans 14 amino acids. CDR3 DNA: TGTGCCAGCAGTTTCGGACAGCGGGGCGCTGAAGATTTCTTT. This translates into CASSFGQRGAEDFF.

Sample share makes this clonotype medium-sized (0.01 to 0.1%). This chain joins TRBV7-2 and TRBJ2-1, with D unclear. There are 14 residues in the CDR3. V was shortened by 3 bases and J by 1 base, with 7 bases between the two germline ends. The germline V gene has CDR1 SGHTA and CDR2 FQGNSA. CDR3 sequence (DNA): TGTGCCAGCAGCTTGGACGGTTCCTACAATGAGCAGTTCTTC. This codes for CASSLDGSYNEQFF.

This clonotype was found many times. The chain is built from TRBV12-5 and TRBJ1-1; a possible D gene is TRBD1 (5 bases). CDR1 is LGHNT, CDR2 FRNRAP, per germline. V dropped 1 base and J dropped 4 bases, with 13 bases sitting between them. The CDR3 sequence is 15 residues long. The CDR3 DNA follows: TGTGCTAGTGGTTTGGCCACGGGACCTGGCACTGAAGCTTTCTTT. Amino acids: CASGLATGPGTEAFF.

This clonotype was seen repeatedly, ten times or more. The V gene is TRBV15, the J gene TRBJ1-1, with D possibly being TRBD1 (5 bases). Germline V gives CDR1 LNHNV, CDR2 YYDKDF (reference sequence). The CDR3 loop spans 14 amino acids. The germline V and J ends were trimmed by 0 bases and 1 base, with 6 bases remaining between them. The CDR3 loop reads CATSRDRGNTEAFF. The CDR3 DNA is TGTGCCACCAGCAGAGATAGGGGGAACACTGAAGCTTTCTTT.

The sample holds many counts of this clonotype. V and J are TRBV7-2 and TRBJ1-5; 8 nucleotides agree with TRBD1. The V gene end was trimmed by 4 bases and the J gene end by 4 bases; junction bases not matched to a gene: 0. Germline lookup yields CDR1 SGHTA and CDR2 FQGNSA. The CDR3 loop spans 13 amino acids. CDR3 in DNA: TGTGCCAGCAGCTACAGGGGGAATCAGCCCCAGCATTTT. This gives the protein CASSYRGNQPQHF.

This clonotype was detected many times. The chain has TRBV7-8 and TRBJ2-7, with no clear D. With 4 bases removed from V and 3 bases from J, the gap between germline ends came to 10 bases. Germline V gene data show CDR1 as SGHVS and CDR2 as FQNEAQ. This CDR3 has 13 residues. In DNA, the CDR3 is TGTGCCAGCAGCTCGAGGTGGGGCTACGAGCAGTACTTC. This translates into CASSSRWGYEQYF.

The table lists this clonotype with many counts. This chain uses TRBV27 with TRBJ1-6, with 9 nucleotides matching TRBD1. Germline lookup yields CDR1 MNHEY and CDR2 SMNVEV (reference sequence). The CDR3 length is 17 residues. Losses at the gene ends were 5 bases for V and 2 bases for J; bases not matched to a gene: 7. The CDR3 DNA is TGTGCCAGCAGTCCGGGACAGGGTTTTGCCTATAATTCACCCCTCCACTTT. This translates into CASSPGQGFAYNSPLHF.

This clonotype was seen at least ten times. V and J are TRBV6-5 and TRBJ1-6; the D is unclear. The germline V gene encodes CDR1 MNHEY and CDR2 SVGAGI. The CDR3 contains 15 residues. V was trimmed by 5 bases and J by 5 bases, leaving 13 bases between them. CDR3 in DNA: TGTGCCAGCAGTGTGGAGGGTACTAATAATTCACCCCTCCACTTT. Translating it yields CASSVEGTNNSPLHF.

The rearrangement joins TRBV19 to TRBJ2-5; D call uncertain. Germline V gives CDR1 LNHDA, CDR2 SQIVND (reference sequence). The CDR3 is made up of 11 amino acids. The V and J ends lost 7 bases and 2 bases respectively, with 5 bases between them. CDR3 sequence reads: CASKRQETQYF. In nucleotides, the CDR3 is TGTGCCAGTAAGCGTCAAGAGACCCAGTACTTC.

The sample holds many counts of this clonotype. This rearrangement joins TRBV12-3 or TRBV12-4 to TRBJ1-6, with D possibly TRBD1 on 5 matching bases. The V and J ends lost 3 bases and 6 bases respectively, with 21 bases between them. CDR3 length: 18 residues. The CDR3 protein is CASSFGVGAPVPNSPLHF. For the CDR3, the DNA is TGTGCCAGCAGTTTTGGGGTCGGGGCGCCCGTCCCTAATTCACCCCTCCACTTT.

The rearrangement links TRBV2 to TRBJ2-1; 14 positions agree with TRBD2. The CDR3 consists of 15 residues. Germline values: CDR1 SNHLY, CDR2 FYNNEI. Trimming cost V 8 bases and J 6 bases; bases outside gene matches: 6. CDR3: CASGTSGSGVNEQFF. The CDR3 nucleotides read TGTGCCAGCGGGACTAGCGGGAGCGGGGTCAATGAGCAGTTCTTC.

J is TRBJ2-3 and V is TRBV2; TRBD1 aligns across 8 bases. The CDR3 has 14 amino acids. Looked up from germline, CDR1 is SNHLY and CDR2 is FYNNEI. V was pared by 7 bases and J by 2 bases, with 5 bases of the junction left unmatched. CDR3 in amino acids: CASNGQGYTDTQYF. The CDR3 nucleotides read TGTGCCAGCAATGGACAGGGATACACAGATACGCAGTATTTT.

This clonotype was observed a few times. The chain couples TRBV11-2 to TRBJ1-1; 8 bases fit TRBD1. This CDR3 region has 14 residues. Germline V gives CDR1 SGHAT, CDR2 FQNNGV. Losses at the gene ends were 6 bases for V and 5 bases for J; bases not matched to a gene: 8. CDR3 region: CASSYNRGWTEAFF. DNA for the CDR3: TGTGCCAGCAGTTACAACAGGGGGTGGACTGAAGCTTTCTTT.

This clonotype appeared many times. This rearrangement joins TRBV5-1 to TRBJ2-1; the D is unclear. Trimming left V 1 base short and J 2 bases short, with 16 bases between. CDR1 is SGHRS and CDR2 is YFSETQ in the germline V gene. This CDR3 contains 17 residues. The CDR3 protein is CASSLSPLGGPYNEQFF. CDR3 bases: TGCGCCAGCAGCTTGTCCCCCCTGGGCGGCCCCTACAATGAGCAGTTCTTC.

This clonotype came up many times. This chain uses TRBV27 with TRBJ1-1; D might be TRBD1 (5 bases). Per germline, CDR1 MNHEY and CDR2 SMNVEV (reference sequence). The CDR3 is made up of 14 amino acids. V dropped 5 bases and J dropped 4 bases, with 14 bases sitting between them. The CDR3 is CASSPGGGGTEAFF. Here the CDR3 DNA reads TGTGCCAGCAGTCCCGGCGGGGGAGGCACTGAAGCTTTCTTT.

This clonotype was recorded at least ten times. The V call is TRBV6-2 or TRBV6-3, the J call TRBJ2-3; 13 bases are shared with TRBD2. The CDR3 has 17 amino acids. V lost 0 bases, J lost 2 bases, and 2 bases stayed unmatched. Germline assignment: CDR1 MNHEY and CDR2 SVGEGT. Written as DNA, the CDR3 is TGTGCCAGCAGTTACTCGACTAGCGGGAGGTTCACAGATACGCAGTATTTT. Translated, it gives CASSYSTSGRFTDTQYF.

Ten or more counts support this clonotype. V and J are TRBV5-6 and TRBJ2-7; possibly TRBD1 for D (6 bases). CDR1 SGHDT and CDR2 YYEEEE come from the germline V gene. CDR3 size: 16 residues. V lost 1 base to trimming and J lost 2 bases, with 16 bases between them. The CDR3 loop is CASSLQGGGLTYEQYF. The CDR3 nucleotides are TGTGCCAGCAGCTTGCAAGGTGGGGGCCTGACCTACGAGCAGTACTTC.

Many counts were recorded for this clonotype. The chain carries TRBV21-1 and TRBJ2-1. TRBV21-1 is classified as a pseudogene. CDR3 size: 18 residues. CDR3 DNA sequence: TGTGCCAGCAGCTCCCAAGCCAGCAGCGGACGCTCCTACAATGAGCAGTTCTTC. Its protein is CASSSQASSGRSYNEQFF.

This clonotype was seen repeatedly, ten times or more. CDR3 coding DNA: TGTGCCAGCAGCCTGACAGAGTTCTATGGCTACACCTTC. Protein sequence: CASSLTEFYGYTF. This chain joins TRBV7-9 and TRBJ1-2; possibly TRBD1 for D (5 bases). Trimming took off 5 bases at V and 4 bases at J, with 11 bases between the two ends. Germline-derived CDR1 and CDR2 are SEHNR and FQNEAQ (reference sequence). The CDR3 consists of 13 residues.

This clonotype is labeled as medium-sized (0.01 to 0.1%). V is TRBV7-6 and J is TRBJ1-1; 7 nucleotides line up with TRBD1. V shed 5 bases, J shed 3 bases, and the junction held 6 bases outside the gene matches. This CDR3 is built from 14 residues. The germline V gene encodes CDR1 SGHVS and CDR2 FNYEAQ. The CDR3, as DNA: TGTGCCAGCAGCCCCCGGACAGGCTACACTGAAGCTTTCTTT. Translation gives CASSPRTGYTEAFF.

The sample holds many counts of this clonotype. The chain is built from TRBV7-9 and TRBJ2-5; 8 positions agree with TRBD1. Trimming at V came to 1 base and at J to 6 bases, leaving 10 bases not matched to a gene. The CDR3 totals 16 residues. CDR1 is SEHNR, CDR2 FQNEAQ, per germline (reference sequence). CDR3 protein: CASSLGETGAAKTQYF. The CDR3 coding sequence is TGTGCCAGCAGCTTAGGCGAGACAGGGGCAGCGAAGACCCAGTACTTC.

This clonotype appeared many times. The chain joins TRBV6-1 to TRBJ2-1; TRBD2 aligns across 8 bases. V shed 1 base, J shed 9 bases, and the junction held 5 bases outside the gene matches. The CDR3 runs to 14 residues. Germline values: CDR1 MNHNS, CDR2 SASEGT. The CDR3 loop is CASSEEAAGVEQFF. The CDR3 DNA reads TGTGCCAGCAGTGAAGAGGCAGCGGGAGTTGAGCAGTTCTTC.

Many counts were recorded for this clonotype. This chain's CDR3 is CASSSDPGTNSPLHF. The CDR3 bases are TGTGCCAGCAGTTCTGACCCAGGAACGAATTCACCCCTCCACTTT. The chain recombines TRBV2 with TRBJ1-6, with unresolved D. Trimming stripped 5 bases from V and 7 bases from J, with 15 bases between. This CDR3 contains 15 residues. Germline values: CDR1 SNHLY, CDR2 FYNNEI.

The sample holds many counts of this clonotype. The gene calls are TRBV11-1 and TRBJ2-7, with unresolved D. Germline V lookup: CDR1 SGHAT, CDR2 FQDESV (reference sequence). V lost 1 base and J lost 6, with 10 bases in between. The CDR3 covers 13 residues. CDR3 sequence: CASSLGGPGEQYF. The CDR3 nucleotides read TGTGCCAGCAGCTTAGGTGGGCCGGGCGAGCAGTACTTC. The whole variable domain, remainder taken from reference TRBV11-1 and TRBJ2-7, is EAEVAQSPRYKITEKSQAVAFWCDPISGHATLYWYRQILGQGPELLVQFQDESVVDDSQLPKDRFSAERLKGVDSTLKIQPAELGDSAMYLCASSLGGPGEQYFGPGTRLTVT.

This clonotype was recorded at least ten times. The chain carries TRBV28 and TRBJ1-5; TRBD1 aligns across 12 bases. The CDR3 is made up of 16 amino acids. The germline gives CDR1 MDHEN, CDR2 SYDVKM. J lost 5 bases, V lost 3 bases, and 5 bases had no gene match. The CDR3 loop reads CASSFGGQGADQPQHF. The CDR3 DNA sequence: TGTGCCAGCAGTTTTGGGGGACAGGGGGCTGATCAGCCCCAGCATTTT.

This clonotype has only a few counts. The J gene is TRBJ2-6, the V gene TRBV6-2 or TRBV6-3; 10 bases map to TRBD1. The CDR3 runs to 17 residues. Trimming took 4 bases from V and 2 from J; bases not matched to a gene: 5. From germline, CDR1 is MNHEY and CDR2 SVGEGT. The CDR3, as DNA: TGTGCCAGCAGTTTGGATGGACAGGGGGCTGGGGCCAACGTCCTGACTTTC. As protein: CASSLDGQGAGANVLTF.

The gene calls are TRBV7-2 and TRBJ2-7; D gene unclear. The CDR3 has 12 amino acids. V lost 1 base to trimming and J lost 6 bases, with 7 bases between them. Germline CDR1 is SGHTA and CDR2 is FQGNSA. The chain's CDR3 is CASSLVLFEQYF. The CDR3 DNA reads TGTGCCAGCAGCTTAGTATTATTCGAGCAGTACTTC.

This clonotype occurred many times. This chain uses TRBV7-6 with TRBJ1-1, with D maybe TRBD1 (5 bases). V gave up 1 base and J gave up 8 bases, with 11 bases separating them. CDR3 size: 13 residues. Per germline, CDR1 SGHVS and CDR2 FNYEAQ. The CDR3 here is CASSLETEGEAFF. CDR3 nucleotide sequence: TGTGCCAGCAGCTTAGAGACAGAGGGAGAAGCTTTCTTT.